The clone carrying this TCR beta chain was observed a few times. The sample contains more than one DNA sequence encoding this CDR3. CDR1 is SNHLY and CDR2 is FYNNEI in the germline V gene. CDR3 length: 15 residues. V lost 3 bases, J lost 4 bases, and 15 bases lay in between. The sample originates from a study of blood T cell repertoires in COVID-19. Produced via immunoSEQ multiplex PCR; TCRdb's table is partial and in-frame only. The table has more than 110,000 clones, roughly 75% seen once; the top ten hold 5% to 7%. This TCR derives from a woman aged 50 to 65 who had recovered from COVID-19. The chain uses TRBV2 and TRBJ1-2; weak D call: TRBD1 (5 bases). The specimen was PBMCs or T cells enriched from blood (not recorded which). Here the CDR3 reads CASSEAGLGGYGYTF. The CDR3 nucleotides are TGTGCCAGCAGTGAGGCAGGACTCGGGGGCTATGGCTACACCTTC. Supplemented by reference TRBV2 and TRBJ1-2, the full variable domain reads EPEVTQTPSHQVTQMGQEVILRCVPISNHLYFYWYRQILGQKVEFLVSFYNNEISEKSEIFDDQFSVERPDGSNFTLKIRSTKLEDSAMYFCASSEAGLGGYGYTFGSGTRLTVV.